This passage covers 15 T cell receptor beta chains from one sample sequenced in a study of shared clonotypes between healthy human individuals. Some clones are missing from TCRdb's copy, which holds only in-frame ones; the method was immunoSEQ multiplex PCR. The profile shows over 2 million clones, around 93% of them singletons. Sequencing input: naive CD4+ T cells from PBMCs. Subset in this sample: CD45RA+ positively selected. The receptors shown here come from a man younger than 35 in good health. Some clones in this sample may be carry-over from other donors' samples.

This clone appeared once. The gene calls are TRBV25-1 and TRBJ2-1, with 7 bases that match TRBD2. J was trimmed by 3 bases and V by 4 bases; bases with no gene match: 6. Per the germline V gene, CDR1 is MGHDK and CDR2 is SYGVNS. The CDR3 has 15 amino acids. In DNA form, the CDR3 reads TGTGCCAGCAGTGGGGCCGGGAGGAACTACAATGAGCAGTTCTTC. This sequence encodes CASSGAGRNYNEQFF.

Note on this clone: Other DNA sequences within the sample encode an identical CDR3. This sequence joins TRBV7-2 and TRBJ2-2, with TRBD2 matching 12 bases. CDR3 length equals 16 residues. Trimming cost V 5 bases and J 0 bases; bases outside gene matches: 1. Germline CDR1 SGHTA, CDR2 FQGNSA. CDR3 protein: CASSRTSGTNTGELFF. For the CDR3, the DNA is TGTGCCAGCAGCAGGACTAGCGGGACGAACACCGGGGAGCTGTTTTTT.

The chain couples TRBV11-2 to TRBJ1-1, with D unclear. Looked up from germline, CDR1 is SGHAT and CDR2 is FQNNGV. V was clipped by 7 bases and J by 1 base, with 10 bases between them. This CDR3 region has 13 residues. As DNA, the CDR3 is TGTGCCAGCAACAAAGGAGGGAACACTGAAGCTTTCTTT. It yields the protein CASNKGGNTEAFF.

The gene calls are TRBV5-1 and TRBJ2-1, with 7 nucleotides matching TRBD2. Germline CDR1 and CDR2: SGHRS and YFSETQ. The CDR3 runs 17 residues. V trimming: 4 bases; J trimming: 1 base; junction bases outside the gene matches: 11. The CDR3 loop reads CASSASLGRESYNEQFF. Here the CDR3 DNA reads TGCGCCAGCAGCGCCAGCTTGGGGCGGGAGTCCTACAATGAGCAGTTCTTC.

This clone was seen only once. V is TRBV19 and J is TRBJ2-1; 8 bases fit TRBD1. Germline CDR1 and CDR2: LNHDA and SQIVND (reference sequence). V lost 6 bases, J lost 2 bases, and 3 bases stayed unmatched. This CDR3 comprises 14 residues. The CDR3 DNA reads as TGTGCCAGTAGGCGGGGACAGGCCTACAATGAGCAGTTCTTC. Its translation is CASRRGQAYNEQFF.

This sequence joins TRBV5-4 and TRBJ1-2; no clear D gene. V was cut by 0 bases and J by 4 bases, with 10 bases left in between. This CDR3 spans 14 amino acids. The germline gives CDR1 SGHNT, CDR2 YYREEE (reference sequence). The CDR3 loop is CASSLEAGLYGYTF. Here the CDR3 DNA reads TGTGCCAGCAGCTTGGAGGCAGGACTCTATGGCTACACCTTC.

The chain uses TRBV4-1 and TRBJ2-1; the D gene is possibly TRBD2 (7 bases). The CDR3 sequence is 16 residues long. V was shortened by 4 bases and J by 4 bases, with 17 bases between the two germline ends. The V gene's germline CDR1 is MGHRA and CDR2 YSYEKL. The CDR3: CASSRERGEGYNEQFF. CDR3 bases: TGCGCCAGCAGCCGAGAGAGGGGGGAGGGATACAATGAGCAGTTCTTC.

This clone has just one count. In the same sample, other DNA sequences code for this CDR3. The chain links TRBV9 to TRBJ1-2; D may be TRBD1 (5 bases). V gave up 0 bases and J gave up 3 bases, with 6 bases separating them. CDR1 SGDLS and CDR2 YYNGEE come from the germline V gene. The CDR3 sequence is 13 residues long. The CDR3, as DNA: TGTGCCAGCAGCGTAGGGGGCGACTATGGCTACACCTTC. Translating gives CASSVGGDYGYTF.

The rearrangement uses TRBV9 and TRBJ1-3; 7 nucleotides agree with TRBD1. The V gene end was trimmed by 3 bases and the J gene end by 0 bases; junction bases not matched to a gene: 0. The CDR3 spans 14 residues. Germline V gene sequence: CDR1 SGDLS, CDR2 YYNGEE. For the CDR3, the DNA is TGTGCCAGCAGCGGGACAGGCTCTGGAAACACCATATATTTT. Its translation: CASSGTGSGNTIYF. The full variable domain, rest sourced from reference TRBV9 and TRBJ1-3, is DSGVTQTPKHLITATGQRVTLRCSPRSGDLSVYWYQQSLDQGLQFLIQYYNGEERAKGNILERFSAQQFPDLHSELNLSSLELGDSALYFCASSGTGSGNTIYFGEGSWLTVV.

J is TRBJ2-2 and V is TRBV15, with D perhaps given as TRBD1 or TRBD2 (5 bases each). There are 11 residues in the CDR3. CDR1 is LNHNV, CDR2 YYDKDF, per germline (reference sequence). Trimming stripped 11 bases from V and 6 bases from J, with 10 bases between. CDR3 nucleotides: TGTGCCGTCTCGGGACCCGGGGAGCTGTTTTTT. Residues: CAVSGPGELFF.

This rearrangement joins TRBV4-2 to TRBJ2-7; 12 nucleotides match TRBD2. The CDR3 is 17 residues long. Germline lookup yields CDR1 LGHNA and CDR2 YNFKEQ. With 1 base clipped from V and 4 bases from J, the junction kept 8 bases outside the gene matches. The DNA for the CDR3 is TGTGCCAGCAGCCAAGCGTCGACTAGCGGGAGCGTGTACGAGCAGTACTTC. Protein product: CASSQASTSGSVYEQYF.

The chain recombines TRBV4-3 with TRBJ2-1; a weak D match, TRBD1 (5 bases). The CDR3 has 15 residues. Trimming removed 3 bases from V and 5 bases from J, with 14 bases in between. Looked up from germline, CDR1 is LGHNA and CDR2 is YSLEER. CDR3 amino acids: CASSHGQILDNEQFF. The CDR3 nucleotides are TGCGCCAGCAGCCATGGACAAATCCTGGACAATGAGCAGTTCTTC.

About this clone itself: Distinct nucleotide sequences in the sample also encode this CDR3. The V call is TRBV7-3, the J call TRBJ2-1; 8 positions agree with TRBD2. Germline V gene lookup returns CDR1 SGHTA and CDR2 FQGTGA. The length of the CDR3 is 15 residues. Trimming cost V 4 bases and J 0 bases; bases outside gene matches: 2. CDR3 region: CASSSAGGSYNEQFF. DNA of the CDR3: TGTGCCAGCAGCTCCGCGGGGGGCTCCTACAATGAGCAGTTCTTC.

The chain combines TRBV9 with TRBJ2-2, with D hard to call. Germline V gene data show CDR1 as SGDLS and CDR2 as YYNGEE. The CDR3 covers 14 residues. Trimming stripped 4 bases from V and 0 bases from J, with 7 bases between. The CDR3: CASSWAPNTGELFF. DNA for the CDR3: TGTGCCAGCAGCTGGGCGCCGAACACCGGGGAGCTGTTTTTT.

This chain links TRBV5-1 with TRBJ1-1; maybe TRBD1 (5 bases). Trimming shortened V by 0 bases and J by 0 bases, and 9 bases separated the two germline ends. Germline V gene data show CDR1 as SGHRS and CDR2 as YFSETQ. This CDR3 is built from 15 residues. This chain's CDR3 is CASSLGTTLNTEAFF. The CDR3 nucleotides read TGCGCCAGCAGCTTGGGGACAACGTTGAACACTGAAGCTTTCTTT.